This is a list of T cell receptor beta chains from one sample in a study of cytomegalovirus exposure and HLA in healthy donors. The method was immunoSEQ multiplex PCR; TCRdb's version includes in-frame clones alone and lacks a portion of them. This sample has 73,000 or so clones, with roughly 77% found just once. Source material: PBMCs. The receptors stem from a human donor in good health. Each CDR3 is given with its conserved first and last residue. The D gene is left open where the match is weak. Expanded clones get a size class; other rows say once, few or many, or leave the size out.

D gene	clone size	V gene	J gene	CDR3 DNA	CDR3 protein
NA	few	TRBV5-4	TRBJ2-3	TGTGCCAGCAGCCCTTCTGCGCAAGCAGATACGCAGTATTTT	CASSPSAQADTQYF
TRBD2	NA	TRBV27	TRBJ2-1	TGTGCCAGCAGTTCCCGACTAGCGGGGGGTCGTGAGCAGTTCTTC	CASSSRLAGGREQFF
NA	NA	TRBV2	TRBJ2-7	TGTGCCAGCAGTGAAGTCGGAGGGGGCGTCTACGAGCAGTACTTC	CASSEVGGGVYEQYF
NA	NA	TRBV7-6	TRBJ2-5	TGTGCCAGCAGCTTAGGCCTCCTGCGGGGACAAGAGACCCAGTACTTC	CASSLGLLRGQETQYF
NA	NA	TRBV19	TRBJ1-5	TGTGCCAGCACCGACGGCGGGCAGCCCCAGCATTTT	CASTDGGQPQHF
NA	few	TRBV15	TRBJ2-2	TGTGCCACCAGCAGAGATCGCGGGACCGGGGAGCTGTTTTTT	CATSRDRGTGELFF
TRBD1	NA	TRBV6-1	TRBJ1-5	TGTGCCAGCAGGCTCGGACAGGACAGCAATCAGCCCCAGCATTTT	CASRLGQDSNQPQHF
NA	NA	TRBV18	TRBJ1-1	TGTGCCAGCTCACCGGGGAGGGAAGACGGGGGCGGAATTATGAACACTGAAGCTTTCTTT	CASSPGREDGGGIMNTEAFF
NA	NA	TRBV6-1	TRBJ2-1	TGTGCCAGCAGCCTAAAGATTCAGGGCGGTGAGCAGTTCTTC	CASSLKIQGGEQFF
TRBD1	NA	TRBV5-1	TRBJ1-6	TGCGCCAGCTGCCGGGACAGAAATTCACCCCTCCACTTT	CASCRDRNSPLHF
TRBD1	NA	TRBV7-6	TRBJ2-5	TGTGCCAGCAGCTCAGACAGGGGAAACGGGGAGACCCAGTACTTC	CASSSDRGNGETQYF
NA	once	TRBV2	TRBJ1-2	TGTGCCAGCAGTGCGCAGGGAACCTACGGCTACACCTTC	CASSAQGTYGYTF
NA	NA	TRBV6-5	TRBJ1-6	TGTGCCAGCAGTTACAGGGAGGGGAATTCACCCCTCCACTTT	CASSYREGNSPLHF
NA	NA	TRBV30	TRBJ1-1	TGTGCCTGGGGAGACAGGAACACTGAAGCTTTCTTT	CAWGDRNTEAFF
NA	NA	TRBV7-6	TRBJ1-1	TGTGCCAGCAGTCCGTACAGGAACACTGAAGCTTTCTTT	CASSPYRNTEAFF
TRBD1	NA	TRBV30	TRBJ1-6	TGTGCCTGGAGTGAGGTCGGGACAGGGTCCTCACCCCTCCACTTT	CAWSEVGTGSSPLHF
NA	once	TRBV19	TRBJ1-1	TGTGCCAGTAGTCCCTTGGGTGCAGGGCTTAGAACTGAAGCTTTCTTT	CASSPLGAGLRTEAFF
NA	NA	TRBV15	TRBJ2-2	TGTGCCACCAGCAGAGATCTAGCCGGGGAGCTGTTTTTT	CATSRDLAGELFF
TRBD1	NA	TRBV5-1	TRBJ2-3	TGCGCCAGCAGCCGGCCAGGGACAGTAAGCACAGATACGCAGTATTTT	CASSRPGTVSTDTQYF
TRBD2	NA	TRBV7-3	TRBJ2-1	TGTGCCAGCAGCCTCGGGACTAGCGGGCCTCGGGATGAGCAGTTCTTC	CASSLGTSGPRDEQFF
TRBD2	NA	TRBV18	TRBJ2-2	TGTGCCAGCTCACCCGTGCGGGGGGACACCGGGGAGCTGTTTTTT	CASSPVRGDTGELFF
TRBD2	NA	TRBV9	TRBJ2-1	TGTGCCAGCAGCGTAGTGGCTAGCGGGGGCCTTGAGCAGTTCTTC	CASSVVASGGLEQFF
TRBD1	once	TRBV15	TRBJ1-2	TGTGCCACCAGCCCCGGGACAGGGGTCCATGGCTACACCTTC	CATSPGTGVHGYTF
NA	NA	TRBV30	TRBJ2-1	TGTGCCTGGAGTGTAGGGCATCGGGGTGAGCAGTTCTTC	CAWSVGHRGEQFF
NA	NA	TRBV6-5	TRBJ2-7	TGTGCCAGCAGTACTTACTACGAGCAGTACTTC	CASSTYYEQYF
NA	NA	TRBV6-5	TRBJ1-1	TGTGCCAGCAGGCGACAGCAGCAAGGTGAAGCTTTCTTT	CASRRQQQGEAFF
TRBD2	NA	TRBV29-1	TRBJ2-1	TGCAGCGTTGAAGATTCGATTAGCGGGGCATCCTACAATGAGCAGTTCTTC	CSVEDSISGASYNEQFF
NA	few	TRBV23-1	TRBJ2-2	TGCGCCAGCAGTCAATACCCAGCGGGTTTTCGGTTCCGGGGAAGCACCGGGGAGCTGTTTTTT	CASSQYPAGFRFRGSTGELFF
NA	few	TRBV9	TRBJ1-6	TGTGCCAGCAGCCCGGGGGTCAACTCGAATTCACCCCTCCACTTT	CASSPGVNSNSPLHF
TRBD2	NA	TRBV9	TRBJ2-2	TGTGCCAGCAGCGTATCCGCGGGGGGTGACACCGGGGAGCTGTTTTTT	CASSVSAGGDTGELFF
TRBD2	once	TRBV5-1	TRBJ2-5	TGCGCCAGCAGCCCCCCGGCGGGGGGCCAAGAGACCCAGTACTTC	CASSPPAGGQETQYF
TRBD1	once	TRBV5-4	TRBJ1-1	TGTGCCAGCAGCTCCCCCGGGACAGGGGCCGTGAACACTGAAGCTTTCTTT	CASSSPGTGAVNTEAFF
NA	few	TRBV11-2	TRBJ2-6	TGTGCCAGCAGCTTATCTAGCCGTGCTGGGGCCAACGTCCTGACTTTC	CASSLSSRAGANVLTF
TRBD1	NA	TRBV30	TRBJ2-1	TGTGCCTGCATGCTCGGACAGGGCTACAATGAGCAGTTCTTC	CACMLGQGYNEQFF
NA	NA	TRBV11-3	TRBJ2-7	TGTGCCAGCAGCTTGGGAGACAGGTTCCAGTACTTC	CASSLGDRFQYF
NA	once	TRBV7-2	TRBJ1-5	TGTGCCAGCAGCGCCTATAGCAATCAGCCCCAGCATTTT	CASSAYSNQPQHF
NA	NA	TRBV16	TRBJ2-5	TGTGCCAGCAGCCAATCGTACGGCCAAGAGACCCAGTACTTC	CASSQSYGQETQYF
TRBD2	NA	TRBV9	TRBJ2-1	TGTGCCAGCAGCTCGGGGACTAGCGGGGGCTTGGACAATGAGCAGTTCTTC	CASSSGTSGGLDNEQFF
TRBD1	NA	TRBV10-3	TRBJ2-2	TGTGCCATACAGGGGACCGGGGAGCTGTTTTTT	CAIQGTGELFF
NA	NA	TRBV9	TRBJ1-2	TGTGCCAGCAGCGTAGACGGGGTCTATGGCTACACCTTC	CASSVDGVYGYTF
TRBD2	NA	TRBV4-2	TRBJ2-1	TGTGCCAGCAGCCAAGATCTCCTAGCGGGGGACAATGAGCAGTTCTTC	CASSQDLLAGDNEQFF
NA	NA	TRBV6-4	TRBJ1-1	TGTGCCAGCAGTGCCCGAGAGGACACTGAAGCTTTCTTT	CASSAREDTEAFF